The clone carrying this T cell receptor (beta chain) was seen repeatedly, ten times or more. What it binds is not known. This entry is derived from a study of human T cells and chemical hapten exposure. Across the study: Variability of per-sample TCR yields stemmed mainly from small differences in pooled library volume.

Time point denoted: healthy volunteer bleed at 2 weeks. Total RNA was extracted from unfractionated whole blood. Trimming stripped 5 bases from V and 6 bases from J, with 13 bases between. Germline V gene data show CDR1 as MDHEN and CDR2 as SYDVKM. This CDR3 comprises 13 residues. The library labeled individual cDNA molecules by adding unique molecular identifiers to them. Under the authors' procedure: Across samples, TCR counts had a median of about 88,000 and ranged from roughly 20,000 to 690,600. TCRdb fed the RACE reads into MiXCR, producing one record per CDR3 protein. The V and J calls shown here were made by TCRdb, not taken from the authors' results. Of around 45,000 distinct CDR3 sequences in the sample, 3.5% to 4.5% were seen once. Study-level results: DPC sensitization produced no change in TCRs with frequency above 1 in 1000.

This receptor was identified in a human donor in good health. Some clones in this sample may be carry-over from other donors' samples. Sequenced: whole blood. This chain links TRBV28 with TRBJ1-2; D gene unclear. The CDR3 loop is CASSLLFPDGYTF. The CDR3 DNA follows: TGTGCCAGCAGTCTCCTTTTCCCGGATGGCTACACCTTC.